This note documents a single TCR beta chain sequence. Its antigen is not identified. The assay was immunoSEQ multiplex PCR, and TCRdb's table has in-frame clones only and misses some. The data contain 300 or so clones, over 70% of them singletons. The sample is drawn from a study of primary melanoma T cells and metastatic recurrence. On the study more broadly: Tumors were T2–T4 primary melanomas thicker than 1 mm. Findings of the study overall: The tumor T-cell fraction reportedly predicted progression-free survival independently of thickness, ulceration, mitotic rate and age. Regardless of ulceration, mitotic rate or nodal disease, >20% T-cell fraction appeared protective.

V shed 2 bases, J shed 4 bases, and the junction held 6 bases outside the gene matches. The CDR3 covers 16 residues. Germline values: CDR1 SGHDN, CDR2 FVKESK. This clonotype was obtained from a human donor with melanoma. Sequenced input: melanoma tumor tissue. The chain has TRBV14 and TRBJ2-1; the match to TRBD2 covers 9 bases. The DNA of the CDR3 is TGTGCCAGCAGCCAAATAGGTAGCGGGGGATACAATGAGCAGTTCTTC. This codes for CASSQIGSGGYNEQFF.